The present entry profiles one TCR beta chain with its context. What it binds is not known. This sample was included in a study of T cells after yellow fever vaccination. General study results and limits: Reappearing after the booster were most of the clones from primary vaccination (less than 98% CD4, 88% CD8).

The CDR3 spans 14 residues. In germline, CDR1 is SNHLY, CDR2 FYNNEI. V shed 3 bases and J 3 bases; nucleotides not matched to a gene: 1. TCRdb used MiXCR to reprocess the 5' RACE reads, holding one entry per CDR3 protein. Here the sample spans 300,000 to 450,000 distinct CDR3 sequences, 6.2% being singletons. The V gene is TRBV2, the J gene TRBJ2-7, with 11 bases that match TRBD2. The sample in question was PBMCs, obtained 5 days after the yellow fever booster vaccination. The source is a man younger than 45 who received the YFV17D yellow fever vaccine. Written as DNA, the CDR3 is TGTGCCAGCAGTGAGGGACTAGCGGTCTACGAGCAGTACTTC. Protein product: CASSEGLAVYEQYF.